This TCR beta chain comes out of a study of T-cell reconstitution after alpha-beta-depleted transplantation in children. On this clonotype: A much larger clone is a single base away; this may be a read error.

The authors prepared the TCRbeta library with unique molecular identifiers. From the PCR reads, TCRdb called clonotypes with MiXCR, one entry per CDR3 protein. This sample carries about 690,000 distinct CDR3 sequences, 16% of them seen once, and the ten largest clones take 0.85% to 1.3%. Trimming pared 3 bases from V and 1 base from J, leaving 13 bases between. Germline-derived CDR1 and CDR2 are SGDLS and YYNGEE. The CDR3 length is 15 residues. The source is a human donor who donated a stem cell graft to a child with acute myeloid leukemia. The J gene is TRBJ1-1, the V gene TRBV9, with D uncertain. The starting material was PBMCs from the stem cell graft donor, obtained from the stem cell graft. The CDR3, as DNA: TGTGCCAGCAGCGCAGGTCCCGACACGAACACTGAAGCTTTCTTT. It codes for CASSAGPDTNTEAFF. The complete variable domain, with remaining parts taken from reference TRBV9 and TRBJ1-1, reads DSGVTQTPKHLITATGQRVTLRCSPRSGDLSVYWYQQSLDQGLQFLIQYYNGEERAKGNILERFSAQQFPDLHSELNLSSLELGDSALYFCASSAGPDTNTEAFFGQGTRLTVV.